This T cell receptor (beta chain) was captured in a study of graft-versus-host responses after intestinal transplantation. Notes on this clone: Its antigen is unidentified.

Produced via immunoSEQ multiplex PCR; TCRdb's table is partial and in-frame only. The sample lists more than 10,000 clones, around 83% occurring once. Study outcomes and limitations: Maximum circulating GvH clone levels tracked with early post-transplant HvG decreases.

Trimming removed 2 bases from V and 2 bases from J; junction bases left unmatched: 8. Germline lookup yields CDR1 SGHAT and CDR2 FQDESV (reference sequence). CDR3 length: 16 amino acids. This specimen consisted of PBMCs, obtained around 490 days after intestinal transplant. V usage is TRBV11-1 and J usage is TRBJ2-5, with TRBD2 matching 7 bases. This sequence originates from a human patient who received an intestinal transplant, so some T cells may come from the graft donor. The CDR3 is CASSLSPREVQETQYF. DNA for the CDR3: TGTGCCAGCAGCTTATCCCCACGGGAGGTTCAAGAGACCCAGTACTTC.